The TCR beta chain under discussion was sequenced for a study of T cells expressing NK-cell markers. Study information: Sorted CD3+CD56-NKG2C+, CD3+CD56+NKG2C- and CD3+CD56+NKG2C+ T cells were the source of the TCR beta repertoires. Just one sequenced donor of eight was HCMV-seronegative, while seven were seropositive.

This CDR3 is 12 amino acids long. Germline V gene sequence: CDR1 ENHRY, CDR2 SYGVKD. Regarding this clonotype: The antigen is not known.

TCRdb reprocessed the 5' RACE reads, with one entry per CDR3 protein and no DNA. Its clone listing holds 160,000 or so distinct CDR3 sequences. Study-wide results and limits: A few donors' CD3+CD56-NKG2C+ cells were dominated by the same clonotypes.

The material sequenced was blood T cells: a sorted CD56 or NKG2C T cell subset, CD4+ or CD8+ T cells, or bulk PBMC T cells (not recorded which). The TCR sequence derives from a woman between 18 and 70 years old in good health. The genes are TRBV10-3 and TRBJ2-3; absent DNA, TCRdb's TRBD1 call cannot be checked. The CDR3 loop is CAIQGIPDTQYF.